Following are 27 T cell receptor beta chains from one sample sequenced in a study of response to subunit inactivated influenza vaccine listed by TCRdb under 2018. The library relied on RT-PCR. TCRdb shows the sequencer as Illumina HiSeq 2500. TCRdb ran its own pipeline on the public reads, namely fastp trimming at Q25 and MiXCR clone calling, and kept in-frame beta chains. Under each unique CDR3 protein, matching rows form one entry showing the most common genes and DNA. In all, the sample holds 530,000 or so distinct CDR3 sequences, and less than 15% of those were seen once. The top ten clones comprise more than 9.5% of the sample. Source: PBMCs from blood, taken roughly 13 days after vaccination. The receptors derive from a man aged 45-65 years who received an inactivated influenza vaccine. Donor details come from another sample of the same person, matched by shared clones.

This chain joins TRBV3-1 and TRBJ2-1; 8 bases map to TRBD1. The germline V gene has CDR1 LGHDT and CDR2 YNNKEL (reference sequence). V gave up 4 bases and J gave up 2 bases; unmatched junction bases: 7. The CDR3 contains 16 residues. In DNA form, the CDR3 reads TGTGCCAGCAGCCGAGACAGGGGTAGGACCTACAATGAGCAGTTCTTC. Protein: CASSRDRGRTYNEQFF.

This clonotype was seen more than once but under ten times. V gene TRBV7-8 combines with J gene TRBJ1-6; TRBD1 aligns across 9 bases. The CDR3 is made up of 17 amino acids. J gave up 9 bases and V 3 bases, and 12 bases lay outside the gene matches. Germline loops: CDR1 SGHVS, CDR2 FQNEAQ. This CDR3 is CASSLGQGISSVSPLHF. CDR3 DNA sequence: TGTGCCAGCAGCTTGGGACAGGGAATTTCTTCAGTTTCACCCCTCCACTTT.

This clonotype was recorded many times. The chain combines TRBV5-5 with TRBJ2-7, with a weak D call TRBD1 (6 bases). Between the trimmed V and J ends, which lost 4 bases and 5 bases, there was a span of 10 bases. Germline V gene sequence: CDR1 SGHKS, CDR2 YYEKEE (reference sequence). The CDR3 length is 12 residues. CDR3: CASSRRGHEQYF. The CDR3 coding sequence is TGTGCCAGCAGCCGCAGGGGCCACGAGCAGTACTTC. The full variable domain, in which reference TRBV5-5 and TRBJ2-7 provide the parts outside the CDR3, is DAGVTQSPTHLIKTRGQQVTLRCSPISGHKSVSWYQQVLGQGPQFIFQYYEKEERGRGNFPDRFSARQFPNYSSELNVNALLLGDSALYLCASSRRGHEQYFGPGTRLTVT.

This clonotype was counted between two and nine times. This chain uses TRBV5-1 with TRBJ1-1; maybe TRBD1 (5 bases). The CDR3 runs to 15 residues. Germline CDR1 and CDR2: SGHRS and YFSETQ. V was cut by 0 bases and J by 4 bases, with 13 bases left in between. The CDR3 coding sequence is TGCGCCAGCAGCTTGGATCAGGGAGGGTTCACTGAAGCTTTCTTT. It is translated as CASSLDQGGFTEAFF.

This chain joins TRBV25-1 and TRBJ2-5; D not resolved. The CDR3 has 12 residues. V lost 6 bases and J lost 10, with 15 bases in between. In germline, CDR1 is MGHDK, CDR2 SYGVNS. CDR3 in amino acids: CASRDTLFVQYF. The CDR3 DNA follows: TGTGCCAGCAGAGACACCCTTTTCGTCCAGTACTTC.

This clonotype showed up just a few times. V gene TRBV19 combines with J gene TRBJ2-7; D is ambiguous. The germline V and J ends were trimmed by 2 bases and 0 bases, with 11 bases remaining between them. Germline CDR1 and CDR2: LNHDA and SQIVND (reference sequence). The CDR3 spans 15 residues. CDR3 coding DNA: TGTGCCAGTAGTATATCGACGGCCAGCTCCTACGAGCAGTACTTC. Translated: CASSISTASSYEQYF.

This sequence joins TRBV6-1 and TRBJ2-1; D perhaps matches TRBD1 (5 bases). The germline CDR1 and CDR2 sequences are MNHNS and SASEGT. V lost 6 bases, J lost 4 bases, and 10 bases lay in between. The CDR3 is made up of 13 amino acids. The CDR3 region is CASRKDTYNEQFF. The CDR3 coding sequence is TGTGCCAGCAGAAAGGACACGTACAATGAGCAGTTCTTC.

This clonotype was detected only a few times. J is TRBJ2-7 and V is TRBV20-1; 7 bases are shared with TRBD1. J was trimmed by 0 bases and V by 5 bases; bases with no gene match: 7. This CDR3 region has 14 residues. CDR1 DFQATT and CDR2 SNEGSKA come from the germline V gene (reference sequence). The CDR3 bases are TGCAGTGCTGGGCCGGGACAGCTCTCCTACGAGCAGTACTTC. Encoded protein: CSAGPGQLSYEQYF.

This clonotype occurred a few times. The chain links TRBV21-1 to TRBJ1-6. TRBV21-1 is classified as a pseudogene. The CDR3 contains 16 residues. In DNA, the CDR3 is TGTGCCAGCAGCAAAGTATTAGTTAAAACCAATTCACCCCTCCACTTT. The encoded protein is CASSKVLVKTNSPLHF.

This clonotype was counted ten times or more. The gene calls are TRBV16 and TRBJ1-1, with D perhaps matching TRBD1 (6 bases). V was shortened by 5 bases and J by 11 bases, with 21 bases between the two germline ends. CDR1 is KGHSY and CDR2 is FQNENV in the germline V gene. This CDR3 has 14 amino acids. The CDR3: CASSSIDAGTKAFF. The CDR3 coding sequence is TGTGCCAGCAGCTCAATCGACGCCGGGACAAAGGCTTTCTTT.

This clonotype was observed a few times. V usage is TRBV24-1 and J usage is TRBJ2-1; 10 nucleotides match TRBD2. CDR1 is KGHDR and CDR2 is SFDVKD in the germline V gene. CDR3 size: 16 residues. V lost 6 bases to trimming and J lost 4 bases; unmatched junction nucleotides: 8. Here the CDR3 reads CATSPSGLAVYNEQFF. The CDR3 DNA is TGTGCCACCAGTCCCAGTGGACTAGCGGTATACAATGAGCAGTTCTTC.

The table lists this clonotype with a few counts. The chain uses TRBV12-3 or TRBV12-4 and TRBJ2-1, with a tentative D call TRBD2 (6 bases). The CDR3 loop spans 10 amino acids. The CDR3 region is CACGAGEQFF. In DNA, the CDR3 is TGTGCATGCGGCGCGGGAGAGCAGTTCTTC.

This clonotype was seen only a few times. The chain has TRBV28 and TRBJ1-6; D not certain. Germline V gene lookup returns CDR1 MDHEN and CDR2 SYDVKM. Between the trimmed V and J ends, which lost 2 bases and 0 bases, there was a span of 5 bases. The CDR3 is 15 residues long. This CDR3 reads CASSLKVSYNSPLHF. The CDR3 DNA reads TGTGCCAGCAGTTTAAAGGTCTCCTATAATTCACCCCTCCACTTT.

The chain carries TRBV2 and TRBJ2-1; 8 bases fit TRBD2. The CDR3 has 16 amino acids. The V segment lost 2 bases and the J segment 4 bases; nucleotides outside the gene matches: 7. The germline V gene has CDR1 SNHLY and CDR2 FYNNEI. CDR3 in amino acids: CASSELLAGKYNEQFF. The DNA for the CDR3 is TGTGCCAGCAGTGAACTATTAGCGGGGAAATACAATGAGCAGTTCTTC. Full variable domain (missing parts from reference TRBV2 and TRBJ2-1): EPEVTQTPSHQVTQMGQEVILRCVPISNHLYFYWYRQILGQKVEFLVSFYNNEISEKSEIFDDQFSVERPDGSNFTLKIRSTKLEDSAMYFCASSELLAGKYNEQFFGPGTRLTVL.

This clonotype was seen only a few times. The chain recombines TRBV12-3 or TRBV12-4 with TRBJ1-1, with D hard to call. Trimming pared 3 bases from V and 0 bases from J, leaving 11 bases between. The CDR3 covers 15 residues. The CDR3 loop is CASSFAPAMNTEAFF. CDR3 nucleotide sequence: TGTGCCAGCAGTTTTGCCCCAGCCATGAACACTGAAGCTTTCTTT.

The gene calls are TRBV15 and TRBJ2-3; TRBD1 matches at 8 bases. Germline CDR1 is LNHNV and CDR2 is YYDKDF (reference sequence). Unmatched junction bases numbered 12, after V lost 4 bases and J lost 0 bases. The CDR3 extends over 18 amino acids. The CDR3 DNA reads TGTGCCACCAGCAAGGAGCTGAGGACAGGGACTAGCACAGATACGCAGTATTTT. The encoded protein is CATSKELRTGTSTDTQYF.

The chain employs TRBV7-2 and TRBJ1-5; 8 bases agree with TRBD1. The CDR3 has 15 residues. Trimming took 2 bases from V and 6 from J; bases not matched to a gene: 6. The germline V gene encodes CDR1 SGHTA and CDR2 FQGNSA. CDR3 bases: TGTGCCAGCAGCTTACGGCAGGGGGCCGGTCAGCCCCAGCATTTT. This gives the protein CASSLRQGAGQPQHF. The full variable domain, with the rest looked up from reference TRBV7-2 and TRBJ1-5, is GAGVSQSPSNKVTEKGKDVELRCDPISGHTALYWYRQSLGQGLEFLIYFQGNSAPDKSGLPSDRFSAERTGGSVSTLTIQRTQQEDSAVYLCASSLRQGAGQPQHFGDGTRLSIL.

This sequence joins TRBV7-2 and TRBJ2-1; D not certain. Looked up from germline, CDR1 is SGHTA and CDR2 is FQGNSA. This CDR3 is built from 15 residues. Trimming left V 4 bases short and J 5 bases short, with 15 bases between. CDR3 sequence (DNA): TGTGCCAGCAGCTCCACGGCGCGTCAGAACAATGAGCAGTTCTTC. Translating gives CASSSTARQNNEQFF.

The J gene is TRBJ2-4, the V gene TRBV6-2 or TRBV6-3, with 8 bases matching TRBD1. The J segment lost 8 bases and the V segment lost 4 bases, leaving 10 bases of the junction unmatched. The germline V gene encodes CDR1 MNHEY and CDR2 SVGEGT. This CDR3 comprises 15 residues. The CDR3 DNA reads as TGTGCCAGCAGTTCCTACAGGGGGATTTCGGACATTCAGTACTTC. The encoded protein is CASSSYRGISDIQYF.

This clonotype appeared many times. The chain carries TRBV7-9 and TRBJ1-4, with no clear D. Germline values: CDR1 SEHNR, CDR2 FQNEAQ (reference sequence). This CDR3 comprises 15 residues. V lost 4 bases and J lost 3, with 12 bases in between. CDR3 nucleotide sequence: TGTGCCAGCAGCTCATCAGTCGTAGCTAATGAAAAACTGTTTTTT. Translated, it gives CASSSSVVANEKLFF.

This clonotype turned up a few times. In nucleotides, the CDR3 is TGTGCCAGCGGGGACAGGGCCAACTATGGCTACACCTTC. Its protein is CASGDRANYGYTF. The chain uses TRBV2 and TRBJ1-2; 9 nucleotides agree with TRBD1. The CDR3 runs 13 residues. V shed 8 bases, J shed 2 bases, and the junction held 3 bases outside the gene matches. CDR1 is SNHLY and CDR2 is FYNNEI in the germline V gene.

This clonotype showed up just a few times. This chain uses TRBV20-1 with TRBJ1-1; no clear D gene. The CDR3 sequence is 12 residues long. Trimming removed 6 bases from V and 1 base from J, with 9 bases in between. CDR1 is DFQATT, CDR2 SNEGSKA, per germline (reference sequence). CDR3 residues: CSALTGNTEAFF. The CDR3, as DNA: TGCAGTGCCCTGACGGGGAACACTGAAGCTTTCTTT.

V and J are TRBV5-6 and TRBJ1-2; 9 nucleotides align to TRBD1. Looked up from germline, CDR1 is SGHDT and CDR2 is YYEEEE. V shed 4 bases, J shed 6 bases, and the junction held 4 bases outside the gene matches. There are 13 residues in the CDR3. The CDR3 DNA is TGTGCCAGCAGCGTAGGGACAGGGCATGGCTACACCTTC. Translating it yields CASSVGTGHGYTF.

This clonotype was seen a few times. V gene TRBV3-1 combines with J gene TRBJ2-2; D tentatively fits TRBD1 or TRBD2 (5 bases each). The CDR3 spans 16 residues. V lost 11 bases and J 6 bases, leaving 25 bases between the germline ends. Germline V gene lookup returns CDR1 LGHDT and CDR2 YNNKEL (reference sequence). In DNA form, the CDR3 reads TGTGCCGTCGGGGCAGGGCAGCCCGGTTACCCCGGGGAGCTGTTTTTT. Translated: CAVGAGQPGYPGELFF.

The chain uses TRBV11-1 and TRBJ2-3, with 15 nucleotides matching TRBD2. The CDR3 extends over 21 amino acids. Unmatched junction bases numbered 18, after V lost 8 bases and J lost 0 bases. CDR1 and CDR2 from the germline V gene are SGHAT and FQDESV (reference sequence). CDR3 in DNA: TGTGCCAGCCGCGGTAATACCGGACTAGCGGGGGGGGAATATAGCACAGATACGCAGTATTTT. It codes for CASRGNTGLAGGEYSTDTQYF.

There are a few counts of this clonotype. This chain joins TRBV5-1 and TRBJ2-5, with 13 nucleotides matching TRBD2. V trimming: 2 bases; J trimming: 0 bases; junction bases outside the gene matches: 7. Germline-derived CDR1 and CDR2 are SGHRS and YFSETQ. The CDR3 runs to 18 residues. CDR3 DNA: TGCGCCAGCAGCTTAACAAAGACTAGCGGGGGGTACCAAGAGACCCAGTACTTC. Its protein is CASSLTKTSGGYQETQYF.

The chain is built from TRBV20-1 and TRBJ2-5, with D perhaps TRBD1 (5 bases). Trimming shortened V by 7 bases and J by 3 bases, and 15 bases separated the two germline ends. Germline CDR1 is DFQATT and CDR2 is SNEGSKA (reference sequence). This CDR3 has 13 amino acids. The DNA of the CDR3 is TGCAGTGGTAGGGGTGGCAGTGAAGAGACCCAGTACTTC. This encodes CSGRGGSEETQYF.